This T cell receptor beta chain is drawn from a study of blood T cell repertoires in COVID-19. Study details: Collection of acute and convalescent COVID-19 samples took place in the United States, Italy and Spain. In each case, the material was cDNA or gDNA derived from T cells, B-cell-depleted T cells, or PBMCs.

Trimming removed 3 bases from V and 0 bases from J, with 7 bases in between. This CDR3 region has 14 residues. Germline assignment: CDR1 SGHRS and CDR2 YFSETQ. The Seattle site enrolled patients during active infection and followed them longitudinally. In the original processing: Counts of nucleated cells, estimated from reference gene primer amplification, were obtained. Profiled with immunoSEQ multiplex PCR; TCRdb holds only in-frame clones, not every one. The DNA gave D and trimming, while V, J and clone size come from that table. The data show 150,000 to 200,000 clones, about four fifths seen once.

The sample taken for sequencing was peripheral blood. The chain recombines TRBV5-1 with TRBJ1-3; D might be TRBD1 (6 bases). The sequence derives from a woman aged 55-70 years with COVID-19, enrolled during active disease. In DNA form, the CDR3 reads TGCGCCAGCAGCTCACAGGGCTCTGGAAACACCATATATTTT. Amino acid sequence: CASSSQGSGNTIYF.